Given below is one T cell receptor beta chain in context. There is no known antigen for this receptor. The record has no base qualities; no much larger clone is one base away. These data come from a study of shared clonotypes between healthy human individuals (dated by TCRdb to 2020 to 2021). Broadly, across the study: A couple of women and a few men aged 18 to 49 years were included in the cohort. For each donor, CD4 naive and CD4 memory were each run on three plates, CD8 naive on two plates, and CD8 memory on one plate. Blood TCR repertoires of about 5 healthy adults were deeply sequenced to estimate repertoire size and the extent of clonotype sharing between individuals. Different laboratories and diverse techniques were used to prepare libraries and sequence TCR repertoires, to increase sequencing depth and limit assay-specific biases. Leukapheresis yielded between about 0.9 and 8.9 billion PBMCs per donor.

Healthy HIV-negative adults with no recently reported acute infections or vaccinations were included as donors. All donors were Caucasian adults living in Nashville, Tennessee, USA. CD4+ T cells were enriched by magnetic negative selection; naive cells were then positively selected on CD45RA, and the negative fraction formed the memory subset. After blood collection by leukapheresis, PBMCs were isolated using Ficoll-Histopaque density gradient centrifugation and then cryopreserved in the vapor phase of liquid nitrogen. Purity and quantity of every magnetically sorted T cell population were checked by analytical flow cytometry. Each sorted fraction had its genomic DNA isolated and then quantified by UV absorbance on a Nanodrop 2000c. Paper-wide results and their limitations: Approximately 5% of naive CD4, 3% to 4% of naive CD8, around 2.3% of memory CD4, and roughly 0.4% of memory CD8 clonotypes were shared across a few donors. Naive subsets generally had larger estimated clonotype richness than memory subsets. Rarefaction of sorted-subset datasets indicated incomplete sequencing despite the large sequencing depth. Higher generation probabilities were observed for clonotypes shared by all four sorted-subset donors than for non-shared clonotypes. Sampling was limited to blood, and TCR repertoires in tissue likely differ from TCR repertoires in blood. The small number of donors limited the genetic and exposure-history diversity represented. Based on pairwise subsampling, the degree of clonotype sharing among donors was expected to be affected by sequencing depth.

Using the deep immunoSEQ assay, multiplex PCR amplified TCR CDR3 regions from genomic DNA. For each cell subset, the extracted genomic DNA was distributed evenly across all wells of several immunoSEQ 96-well plates, and each plate served as one replicate. For sorted subsets, 200 ng of genomic DNA, equivalent to around 30,000 T cell genomes, went into each replicate PCR. Purified libraries were measured with a Qubit 3.0 fluorometer, size-checked on a Bioanalyzer 2100, and measured again with the KAPA Library Quantification kit. A separate single-read 150-cycle Illumina NextSeq 550 flow cell was used to sequence each immunoSEQ 96-well plate. In the authors' own workflow: Because the immunoSEQ output held only junctional sequences and lacked quality scores, the filtering could not match the filtering applied to full-length reads. Sequences were annotated with PyIR, a Python wrapper for IgBLAST v1.9, using IMGT germline references to assign V/J genes and CDR3. Reads were filtered out if the reads had weak V/J assignments (E-value above 1e-6), no CDR3, stop codons, out-of-frame junctions, or ambiguous translated residues. V3J clonotypes were defined as sequences sharing an identical inferred V gene, J gene, and CDR3 amino acid sequence. Percentage overlap between repertoires was computed as shared unique clonotypes divided by the size of the smaller repertoire. Repertoire richness was assessed with RTK rarefaction, the Chao1 estimator, and Recon v2.1 estimates of unobserved clonotypes. For all TCRbeta clonotypes obtained by the gDNA method from several donors, generation probabilities were computed with OLGA. TCRdb obtained this table from immuneACCESS and retained in-frame rearrangements with V and J assigned. These tables miss some clones; where compared with another copy, unresolved V genes account for less than half of the shortfall, and the remainder is unexplained. V, J and clone size derive from that table, while D and trimming were established from the DNA sequence. The sample data list more than 1.2 million clones, and roughly 98.5% of these were observed just once. The ten biggest clones cover about 0.34% of the sample.

V loses 3 bases of germline sequence and J loses 0 bases, and the interval between the two ends is 9 bases. Including the terminal cysteine and phenylalanine, the CDR3 comprises 15 residues. Only CDR3 DNA remains: 45 bases, in frame from the first base. As encoded in the germline V gene, CDR1 is MNHEY while CDR2 is SVGAGI. This chain is built from TRBV6-5 and TRBJ1-5; confidence is insufficient to name the D gene. The TCR sequence derives from a man under 40 in good health. Sequenced material: naive CD4+ T cells sorted from blood. Interpreted using the paper, the cell subset or site label stands for: CD45RA+ positively selected. Here the CDR3 is given as CASSYSAYSNQPQHF. In nucleotide form, the sequence is TGTGCCAGCAGTTATTCGGCTTATAGCAATCAGCCCCAGCATTTT.